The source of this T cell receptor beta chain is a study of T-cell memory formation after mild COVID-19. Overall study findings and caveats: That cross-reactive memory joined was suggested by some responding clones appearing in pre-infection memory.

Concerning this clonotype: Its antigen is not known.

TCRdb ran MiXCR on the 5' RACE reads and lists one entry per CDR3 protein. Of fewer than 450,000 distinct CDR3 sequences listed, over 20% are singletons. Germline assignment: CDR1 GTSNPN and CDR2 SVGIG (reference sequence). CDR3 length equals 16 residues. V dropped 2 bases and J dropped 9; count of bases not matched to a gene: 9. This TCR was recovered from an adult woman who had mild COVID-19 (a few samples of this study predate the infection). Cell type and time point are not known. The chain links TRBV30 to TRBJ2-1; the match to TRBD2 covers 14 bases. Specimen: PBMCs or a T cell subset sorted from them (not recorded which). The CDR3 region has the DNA TGTGCCTGGAGTCCAGGGACTAGCGGGAGAGTGGGTGAGCAGTTCTTC. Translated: CAWSPGTSGRVGEQFF.